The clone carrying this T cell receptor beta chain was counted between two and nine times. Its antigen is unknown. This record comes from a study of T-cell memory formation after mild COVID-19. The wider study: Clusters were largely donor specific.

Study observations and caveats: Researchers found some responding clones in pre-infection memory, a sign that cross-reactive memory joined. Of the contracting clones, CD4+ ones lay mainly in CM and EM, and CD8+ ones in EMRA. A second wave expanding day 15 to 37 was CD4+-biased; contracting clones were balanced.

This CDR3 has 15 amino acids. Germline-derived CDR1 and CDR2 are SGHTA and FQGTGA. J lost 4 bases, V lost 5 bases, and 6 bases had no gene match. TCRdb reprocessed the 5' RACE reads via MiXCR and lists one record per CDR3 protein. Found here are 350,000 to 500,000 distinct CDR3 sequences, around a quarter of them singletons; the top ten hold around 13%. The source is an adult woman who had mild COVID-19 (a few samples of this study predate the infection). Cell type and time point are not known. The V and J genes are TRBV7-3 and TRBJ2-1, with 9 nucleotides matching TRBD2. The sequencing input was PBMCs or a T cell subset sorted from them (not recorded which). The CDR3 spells CASSQSGGRYNEQFF. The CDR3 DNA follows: TGTGCCAGCAGCCAAAGCGGGGGGCGGTACAATGAGCAGTTCTTC.